This T cell receptor beta chain was sequenced for a study of T cells after yellow fever vaccination. Findings of the study overall: The study re-detected most primary-vaccination clones after the booster (approximately 96% CD4, 80% to 90% CD8).

This clonotype has a handful of counts. Its cognate antigen is unknown. The CDR3 covers 17 residues. Looked up from germline, CDR1 is DFQATT and CDR2 is SNEGSKA (reference sequence). After removal of 5 bases from V and 2 bases from J, the junction contained 16 bases not matched to a gene. As TCR cDNA was made by 5'RACE template switching, a universal primer site and UMIs were added. Via MiXCR, TCRdb re-called the 5' RACE reads, giving one row per CDR3 protein. Among a few hundred thousand distinct CDR3 sequences listed, 15% to 20% were seen once. The chain employs TRBV20-1 and TRBJ2-3; the match to TRBD2 covers 7 bases. This sequence originates from a man aged 25 to 45 who received the YFV17D yellow fever vaccine. This material consisted of PBMCs, taken 15 days after the yellow fever booster vaccination. For the CDR3, the DNA is TGCAGTGCTCTCCTTCCCTCCGCTAGCGGATACACAGATACGCAGTATTTT. Protein: CSALLPSASGYTDTQYF.